This is a list of T cell receptor beta chains from one sample in a study of T cells after yellow fever vaccination. TCRdb reprocessed the 5' RACE reads via MiXCR and lists one record per CDR3 protein. The sample holds some 420,000 distinct CDR3 sequences; roughly a sixth are singletons and the top ten take roughly a sixth. Specimen: PBMCs, collected before the yellow fever booster vaccination. The source is a young man who received the YFV17D yellow fever vaccine. The conserved cysteine and the conserved F or W are not part of the CDR3 here.

v_gene	j_gene	len	CDR3aa
TRBV27	TRBJ2-4	13	ASSPLAGGGNIQY
TRBV6-5	TRBJ2-5	9	ASSYLKTQY
TRBV12-3/TRBV12-4	TRBJ2-7	11	ASSWMENYEQY
TRBV12-3/TRBV12-4	TRBJ1-6	12	ASSLRNWDSPLH
TRBV10-3	TRBJ1-2	11	AISESEGYGYT
TRBV20-1	TRBJ2-5	11	SATRQGTETQY
TRBV19	TRBJ2-1	15	ASSTLPGRGGHDEQF
TRBV19	TRBJ2-1	11	ASKVRGNDEQF
TRBV20-1	TRBJ2-1	11	SAHLLRDNEQF
TRBV6-2/TRBV6-3	TRBJ2-5	11	ASSYGPVETQY
TRBV12-3/TRBV12-4	TRBJ2-3	15	ASSFVALAGGTDTQY
TRBV29-1	TRBJ2-5	15	SVEAWMERGGQETQY
TRBV15	TRBJ2-5	13	ATSRRRGAQETQY
TRBV6-6	TRBJ2-3	12	ASTVSGKGDTQY
TRBV6-1	TRBJ2-5	14	ASSEALGAGQETQY
TRBV3-1	TRBJ2-3	13	ASSPTSGVTDTQY
TRBV6-5	TRBJ2-1	12	ASSYSGQGSEQF
TRBV7-8	TRBJ2-1	11	ASSLGTAYEQF
TRBV7-2	TRBJ1-1	12	ASSSGFMYTEAF
TRBV7-6	TRBJ2-3	13	ASSPTAGGRDTQY
TRBV5-1	TRBJ2-2	11	ASSLLGGEELF
TRBV7-2	TRBJ2-3	14	ASSLEATTTTDTQY
TRBV6-5	TRBJ1-1	12	ASSYDRVGTEAF
TRBV9	TRBJ2-6	15	ASSGETGWTGANVLT
TRBV19	TRBJ1-1	13	ASCSPTASNTEAF
TRBV19	TRBJ2-2	12	ASRDRPNTGELF
TRBV4-2	TRBJ2-2	16	ASSQTLRRFGDTGELF
TRBV19	TRBJ1-2	13	ASRDRGKANYGYT
TRBV5-6	TRBJ1-1	9	ASSLGRKAF
TRBV7-2	TRBJ2-1	11	ASSSLGVPLPF
TRBV4-3	TRBJ2-3	12	ASSQGQGGDTQY
TRBV30	TRBJ2-3	11	AWSPGDTDTQY
TRBV20-1	TRBJ1-2	10	SALGTGEGYT
TRBV25-1	TRBJ2-5	14	ASSEYFALAGETQY
TRBV6-2/TRBV6-3	TRBJ2-3	12	ASSSETAPDTQY
TRBV29-1	TRBJ1-3	15	SVEDRLRQSSGNTIY
TRBV6-5	TRBJ2-3	14	ASSYSGQGLPDTQY
TRBV7-6	TRBJ1-2	13	ASSLAGQGLNGYT
TRBV7-2	TRBJ1-3	13	ASSAGEGSGNTIY
TRBV4-3	TRBJ2-3	14	ASSQDQETGTDTQY
TRBV20-1	TRBJ2-4	13	SAQSGGSAKNIQY
TRBV4-2	TRBJ2-7	13	ASSQRYSGVYEQY
TRBV20-1	TRBJ2-1	13	SARDVGSSYNEQF
TRBV7-2	TRBJ2-3	12	ASSFGTARRTQY
TRBV4-3	TRBJ2-1	14	ASSWGTGLAYNEQF
TRBV7-2	TRBJ2-1	13	ASSSTGGSNNEQF
TRBV5-1	TRBJ2-2	14	ASSSSQGSTDGELF
TRBV5-1	TRBJ2-1	12	ASSLGGGGDEQF
TRBV9	TRBJ2-5	12	ASSVSQGQETQY
TRBV7-2	TRBJ2-1	11	ASGPLSYNEQF
TRBV20-1	TRBJ1-2	9	SAFNSYGYT
TRBV20-1	TRBJ2-3	14	SAQSPSGGVGDTQY
TRBV24-1	TRBJ2-5	13	ATLPGQSFQETQY
TRBV19	TRBJ1-5	14	ASRQRSLDSNQPQH
TRBV6-5	TRBJ2-5	12	ASSIGVSSVTQY
TRBV18	TRBJ1-1	14	ASSPSFGSGNTEAF
TRBV4-3	TRBJ1-6	14	ASSQKPGTGHSPLH
TRBV6-5	TRBJ2-2	11	ATRPGATGELF